Listed here is a single T cell receptor beta chain. This sample was taken from a study of blood T cell repertoires in COVID-19. Overall study: The origin of the acute and convalescent COVID-19 samples was the United States, Italy and Spain. Sources were T cells, B-cell-depleted T cells, or PBMCs; the material itself was cDNA or gDNA.

Per the original methods: Reference gene primer amplification gave nucleated cell count estimates. TCRdb's copy holds only in-frame clones and misses some; the assay was immunoSEQ multiplex PCR. The V and J calls and clone size come from that table; D and trimming were worked out from the DNA. The table shows 120,000 or so clones, with more than 60% occurring only once. Input material: peripheral blood. This TCR was sampled from a woman aged 70-85 years with acute or convalescent COVID-19.

The chain's CDR3 is CASSLWGQGVQETQYF. Written as DNA, the CDR3 is TGTGCCAGCAGTTTATGGGGACAGGGTGTACAAGAGACCCAGTACTTC. This rearrangement joins TRBV27 to TRBJ2-5, with 9 bases matching TRBD1. V lost 1 base to trimming and J lost 2 bases; unmatched junction nucleotides: 5. Germline V gene sequence: CDR1 MNHEY, CDR2 SMNVEV (reference sequence). The CDR3 consists of 16 residues.